This T cell receptor beta chain was observed in a study of response to subunit inactivated influenza vaccine (dated by TCRdb to 2017 to 2018). With respect to the entire study: Deep quantitative profiling of the T cell receptor repertoire was used in the study to follow responses to a trivalent subunit inactivated influenza vaccine.

Between the V and J ends, shortened by 2 bases and 6 bases respectively, the junction contains 14 bases. The CDR3 covers 16 residues, taking in both the cysteine and the phenylalanine. Here the CDR3 DNA is all that survives: 48 bases in frame from base 1. The germline V gene (reference sequence) yields SEHNR for CDR1 and FQNEAQ for CDR2. As to this clonotype: Its binding antigen is unknown. Per-base qualities were not stored, and no clone one base away is much larger.

Summary of the overall study and its limitations: It was suggested by the authors that each seasonal influenza vaccination may recruit only a limited number of new T cells.

The library was built by means of RT-PCR. Sequencing used an Illumina HiSeq 2500. TCRdb reanalyzed the raw reads on its own, using fastp at Q25 for trimming and MiXCR for clone calling, and kept in-frame beta chains. Rows are unified per CDR3 protein, each entry keeping the most common DNA and genes. The table for this sample lists about 540,000 distinct CDR3 sequences; under 30% of them were counted only once. The ten biggest clones cover 2.5% to 3% of the sample. The same data also contributed to another study, on T cells expressing NK-cell markers. Per the second study: The TCR beta cDNA libraries were made using 5'RACE template switching, a step that added both a universal primer site and unique molecular identifiers. In sorted CD3+CD56+NKG2C+, CD3+CD56+NKG2C- and CD3+CD56-NKG2C+ T-cell subsets from 7 or 8 donors, TCR beta-chain repertoires were profiled. Seven of the eight sequenced donors were HCMV-seropositive and one was HCMV-seronegative. To restrict sorting to alphabetaTCR-expressing T cells, an anti-gammadeltaTCR antibody was added in several experiments. For six donors, the dominant CD3+CD56+NKG2C+ clonotypes were among the top 10 CD8+ clonotypes and accounted for about 1.0-7.0% of CD8+ T cells. Those dominant clonotypes were again the most abundant among CD3+CD56-NKG2C+ cells in a few donors, at about 28.3-60.1%. Whether the expanded NKG2C-expressing T cell clones were specific for HCMV antigens was left unclear. Randomly selected healthy volunteers, three men and five women, were used as the eight sequenced donors. HCMV serostatus was determined by detecting HCMV-specific IgG in serum with a commercial ELISA kit. Ficoll density gradient centrifugation was used to isolate peripheral blood mononuclear cells from blood. Using Miltenyi isolation kits, CD4+ and CD8+ T cells were isolated from PBMC through magnetic immunoseparation. cDNA synthesis was primed from the TCR beta constant segment, followed by two successive PCR amplification steps. Libraries were sequenced as 2 x 150 bp reads on Illumina HiSeq 2000/2500, MiSeq or NextSeq. Reads were demultiplexed and grouped by UMI with MIGEC, and clonotypes were assembled and quantified with MiTCR. To exclude erroneous sequences, only TCR cDNA sequences supported by at least two reads were retained. Downstream repertoire analysis used the tcR package, and clonotypes were matched across fractions by CDR3 nucleotide sequence plus V segment. VDJmatch was used to annotate antigen specificity against VDJdb, with one amino acid substitution allowed in CDR3.

This clonotype originated in a man aged 50-59 years who received an inactivated influenza vaccine. Donor details come from another sample of the same person, matched by shared clones. The sequence links TRBV7-9 to TRBJ1-6, and the D gene may be TRBD1, 6 bases matching. Material: CD4+ T cells sorted from PBMCs, obtained 11 to 12 days after vaccination. Here is the DNA: TGTGCCAGCAGCTTATGGGCAGGGGCAAGTAATTCACCCCTCCACTTT. This encodes CASSLWAGASNSPLHF.